The clone carrying this T cell receptor (beta chain) was counted ten times or more. No antigen is known for it. Germline V gene lookup returns CDR1 WSHSY and CDR2 SAAADI. The ends were cut back, 4 bases at V and 4 bases at J, with 6 bases in the middle. This CDR3 region has 12 residues. During its preparation, the TCRbeta library received unique molecular identifiers. Each CDR3 protein gets one entry after TCRdb re-called the PCR reads with MiXCR. The table shows fewer than 700,000 distinct CDR3 sequences, with 10% to 15% occurring only once. The sample originates from a study of T-cell reconstitution after alpha-beta-depleted transplantation in children. Study-wide results and limits: Reportedly, only several hundred clones from non-depleted graft cells drove alpha-beta T-cell counts at about two months. Surviving thymic progenitors and recipient T cells were the source of high TCRbeta diversity at day 60 in some patients. At one year after transplant, newly produced T cells mostly accounted for T-cell counts and diversity.

This TCR derives from a male patient aged 5 to 17 who had a stem cell transplant for acute myeloid leukemia, so the T cells may come from the graft donor. V gene TRBV10-2 combines with J gene TRBJ2-3; D ambiguous. Sequences were derived from PBMCs, mostly from graft donor cells, sampled 360 days after TCRalphabeta/CD19-depleted stem cell transplant. The CDR3 DNA sequence: TGCGCCAGCAGTGGCCTAGCAGATACGCAGTATTTT. Translated, it gives CASSGLADTQYF.